This T cell receptor beta chain was documented in a study of T cells in Graves' hyperthyroidism and ophthalmopathy. Overall study context: Peripheral blood was acquired at first diagnosis, ahead of any therapy whatsoever. General observations from the study: Blood also showed most of the thyroid clonotypes that were expanded above 0.001.

Subjects with ophthalmopathy showed a Clinical Activity Score no lower than 3, a NOSPECS grade no lower than 4, and a duration shorter than 3 months. Exclusion criteria comprised uncontrolled infection, other autoimmune disease, pregnancy or lactation. This clonotype has ten or more counts. Its antigen remains unknown. The CDR3 has 15 residues. V shed 10 bases, J shed 4 bases, and the junction held 11 bases outside the gene matches. From germline, CDR1 is SGHAT and CDR2 FQNNGV. From RNA transcripts, TCR beta CDR3 regions were amplified. The HTBI primer set served for first-round RT-PCR of the TCR CDR3. TCRdb reanalysed the multiplex PCR reads using MiXCR and keeps one entry per CDR3 protein. The sample consists of about 330,000 distinct CDR3 sequences, roughly an eighth of them appearing once.

The sequence was obtained from a woman in her forties with Graves' ophthalmopathy. Sequencing was carried out using blood. The chain is built from TRBV11-2 and TRBJ1-3; 9 nucleotides align to TRBD1. CDR3 DNA: TGTGCCACCAACGCACAGGGGGCAGGGGGAAACACCATATATTTT. Translating gives CATNAQGAGGNTIYF.